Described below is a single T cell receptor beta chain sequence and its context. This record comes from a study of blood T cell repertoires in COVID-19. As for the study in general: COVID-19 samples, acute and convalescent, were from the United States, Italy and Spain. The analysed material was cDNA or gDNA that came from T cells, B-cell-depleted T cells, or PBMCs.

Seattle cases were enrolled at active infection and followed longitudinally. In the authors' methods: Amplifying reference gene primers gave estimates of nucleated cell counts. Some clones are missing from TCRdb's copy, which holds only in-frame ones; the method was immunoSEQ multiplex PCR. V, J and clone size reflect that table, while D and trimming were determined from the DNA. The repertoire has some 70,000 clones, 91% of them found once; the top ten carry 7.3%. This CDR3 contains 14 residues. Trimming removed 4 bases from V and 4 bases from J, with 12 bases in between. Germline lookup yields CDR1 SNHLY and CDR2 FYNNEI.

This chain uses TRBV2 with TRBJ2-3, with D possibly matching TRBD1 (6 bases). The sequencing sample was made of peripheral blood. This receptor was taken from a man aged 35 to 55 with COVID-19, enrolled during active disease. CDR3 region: CASSARAGADTQYF. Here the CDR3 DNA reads TGTGCCAGCAGTGCCAGGGCAGGGGCAGATACGCAGTATTTT. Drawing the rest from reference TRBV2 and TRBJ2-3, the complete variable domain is EPEVTQTPSHQVTQMGQEVILRCVPISNHLYFYWYRQILGQKVEFLVSFYNNEISEKSEIFDDQFSVERPDGSNFTLKIRSTKLEDSAMYFCASSARAGADTQYFGPGTRLTVL.